These T cell receptor beta chains were read from a single sample in a study of cytotoxic CD8 clonotypes in ibrutinib-treated CLL. Sequenced by immunoSEQ multiplex PCR; TCRdb stores in-frame clones only, minus some. The sample consists of approximately 280,000 clones, 60% to 80% of them appearing once. This specimen was PBMCs, taken at disease progression, from a patient treated with ibrutinib. Receptor source: a human donor with chronic lymphocytic leukemia. CDR3s include the opening cysteine and the closing phenylalanine or tryptophan. The D gene is left open where the match is weak. Size is omitted from some rows. Given values are once, few, many or a class for expanded clones.

d_gene: .; j_gene: TRBJ2-5; abundance: .; v_gene: TRBV5-1; CDR3nt: TGCGCCAGCAGCTTGGTTGCCGACTGGGAGACCCAGTACTTC; CDR3aa: CASSLVADWETQYF
d_gene: .; j_gene: TRBJ2-7; abundance: .; v_gene: TRBV13; CDR3nt: TGTGCCAGCAGCTTCCAGGGGGGACACGAGCAGTACTTC; CDR3aa: CASSFQGGHEQYF
d_gene: .; j_gene: TRBJ2-3; abundance: .; v_gene: TRBV13; CDR3nt: TGTGCCAGCAGCCCGGGGGGCTCCCCCACAGATACGCAGTATTTT; CDR3aa: CASSPGGSPTDTQYF
d_gene: .; j_gene: TRBJ1-5; abundance: .; v_gene: TRBV5-6; CDR3nt: TGTGCCAGCAGCAACTCCGGGGGGCAAATCAATCAGCCCCAGCATTTT; CDR3aa: CASSNSGGQINQPQHF
d_gene: TRBD2; j_gene: TRBJ2-1; abundance: .; v_gene: TRBV29-1; CDR3nt: TGCAGCGTTAAGACTAGCGGGGCACGAGGGGAGCAGTTCTTC; CDR3aa: CSVKTSGARGEQFF
d_gene: TRBD1; j_gene: TRBJ2-3; abundance: few; v_gene: TRBV4-3; CDR3nt: TGCGCCAGCAGCCCGAGAGACAGGGGGCCTTATACGCAGTATTTT; CDR3aa: CASSPRDRGPYTQYF
d_gene: TRBD2; j_gene: TRBJ2-7; abundance: once; v_gene: TRBV10-2; CDR3nt: TGCGCCAGCACGGCTAGCGGGGGGGCCTACGAGCAGTACTTC; CDR3aa: CASTASGGAYEQYF
d_gene: .; j_gene: TRBJ2-7; abundance: .; v_gene: TRBV5-1; CDR3nt: TGCGCCAGCAGCCCGCTTAGGGCACATTACGAGCAGTACTTC; CDR3aa: CASSPLRAHYEQYF
d_gene: TRBD1; j_gene: TRBJ2-2; abundance: .; v_gene: TRBV15; CDR3nt: TGTGCCACCAGCAGGACCCCCATAGACAGGGGTTACACCGGGGAGCTGTTTTTT; CDR3aa: CATSRTPIDRGYTGELFF
d_gene: .; j_gene: TRBJ2-2; abundance: .; v_gene: TRBV9; CDR3nt: TGTGCCAGCAGCGTAGGAGTGGACGGGGAGCTGTTTTTT; CDR3aa: CASSVGVDGELFF
d_gene: .; j_gene: TRBJ1-1; abundance: once; v_gene: TRBV19; CDR3nt: TGTGCCAGTAGTACCCCAGGACGGAACACTGAAGCTTTCTTT; CDR3aa: CASSTPGRNTEAFF
d_gene: .; j_gene: TRBJ1-5; abundance: .; v_gene: TRBV19; CDR3nt: TGTGCCAGTAGCCCCAGGGCCAAAATCGAGCTCGGAGGTCATCAGCCCCAGCATTTT; CDR3aa: CASSPRAKIELGGHQPQHF
d_gene: .; j_gene: TRBJ2-7; abundance: few; v_gene: TRBV5-4; CDR3nt: TGTGCCAGCAGCTTGGGGGACTACGAGCAGTACTTC; CDR3aa: CASSLGDYEQYF
d_gene: .; j_gene: TRBJ2-5; abundance: few; v_gene: TRBV7-9; CDR3nt: TGTGCCAGCAGCTCCCGCCCGGCGGGGGAGACCCAGTACTTC; CDR3aa: CASSSRPAGETQYF
d_gene: TRBD1; j_gene: TRBJ2-3; abundance: .; v_gene: TRBV11-2; CDR3nt: TGTGCCAGCAGCGAGGGACAGGGGCGCACAGATACGCAGTATTTT; CDR3aa: CASSEGQGRTDTQYF
d_gene: TRBD1; j_gene: TRBJ1-1; abundance: .; v_gene: TRBV5-1; CDR3nt: TGCGCCAGCAGCTTGGACAGGGGAGTAGACACTGAAGCTTTCTTT; CDR3aa: CASSLDRGVDTEAFF
d_gene: TRBD2; j_gene: TRBJ2-3; abundance: once; v_gene: TRBV28; CDR3nt: TGTGCCAGCAGTCTCCCGGGACTAGCGGGAGGTGGTGGAGATACGCAGTATTTT; CDR3aa: CASSLPGLAGGGGDTQYF
d_gene: TRBD2; j_gene: TRBJ2-5; abundance: few; v_gene: TRBV10-3; CDR3nt: TGTGCCAGCGAGACAGCGGGGAGGGAGACCCAGTACTTC; CDR3aa: CASETAGRETQYF
d_gene: .; j_gene: TRBJ1-6; abundance: few; v_gene: TRBV2; CDR3nt: TGTGCCAGCAGGCCAGGACCTAATTCACCCCTCCACTTT; CDR3aa: CASRPGPNSPLHF
d_gene: .; j_gene: TRBJ2-7; abundance: .; v_gene: TRBV1; CDR3nt: TGCACCAGCAGCCAACTCGCGACAGGGGCCTCCTACGAGCAGTACTTC; CDR3aa: CTSSQLATGASYEQYF
d_gene: TRBD1; j_gene: TRBJ2-1; abundance: .; v_gene: TRBV5-4; CDR3nt: TGTGCCAGCAGCTTTGGACAGGCTACCTACAATGAGCAGTTCTTC; CDR3aa: CASSFGQATYNEQFF
d_gene: .; j_gene: TRBJ1-3; abundance: few; v_gene: TRBV27; CDR3nt: TGTGCCAGCAGTTTCCCGGGACAAGGAAACACCATATATTTT; CDR3aa: CASSFPGQGNTIYF
d_gene: .; j_gene: TRBJ2-1; abundance: .; v_gene: TRBV9; CDR3nt: TGTGCCAGCAGCGTAGGGGGAGGAGCCTACAATGAGCAGTTCTTC; CDR3aa: CASSVGGGAYNEQFF
d_gene: TRBD1; j_gene: TRBJ2-1; abundance: few; v_gene: TRBV7-9; CDR3nt: TGTGCCAGCAGCCTACGACAGGGGCGATACAATGAGCAGTTCTTC; CDR3aa: CASSLRQGRYNEQFF
d_gene: TRBD2; j_gene: TRBJ2-1; abundance: .; v_gene: TRBV15; CDR3nt: TGTGCCACCAAGACTAGCGGGAAGGTGAATGAGCAGTTCTTC; CDR3aa: CATKTSGKVNEQFF
d_gene: .; j_gene: TRBJ1-6; abundance: .; v_gene: TRBV27; CDR3nt: TGTGCCAGCGGGCACGGGATGGGTTCACCCCTCCACTTT; CDR3aa: CASGHGMGSPLHF
d_gene: TRBD2; j_gene: TRBJ2-5; abundance: once; v_gene: TRBV29-1; CDR3nt: TGCAGCGTCCTTCTCTTCGGGGGGTGGGAGACCCAGTACTTC; CDR3aa: CSVLLFGGWETQYF
d_gene: .; j_gene: TRBJ2-1; abundance: .; v_gene: TRBV5-5; CDR3nt: TGTGCCAGCAGCTTGTCCCCCGGACTTGGGAAAAACAATGAGCAGTTCTTC; CDR3aa: CASSLSPGLGKNNEQFF
d_gene: .; j_gene: TRBJ1-1; abundance: once; v_gene: TRBV28; CDR3nt: TGTGCCAGCAGTTTATGGCCCCCAGGAGACACTGAAGCTTTCTTT; CDR3aa: CASSLWPPGDTEAFF
d_gene: TRBD1; j_gene: TRBJ1-2; abundance: .; v_gene: TRBV6-4; CDR3nt: TGTGCCAGCAGGGGTCCCGGGACAGGAGGGGACTATGGCTACACCTTC; CDR3aa: CASRGPGTGGDYGYTF
d_gene: .; j_gene: TRBJ2-5; abundance: .; v_gene: TRBV5-5; CDR3nt: TGTGCCAGCAGCTTGGTGGGCCTAGCCGAGACCCAGTACTTC; CDR3aa: CASSLVGLAETQYF
d_gene: TRBD1; j_gene: TRBJ2-7; abundance: .; v_gene: TRBV28; CDR3nt: TGTGCCAGCAGTTTCCCACCGGGACAGGGGGCCAACGAGCAGTACTTC; CDR3aa: CASSFPPGQGANEQYF
d_gene: TRBD1; j_gene: TRBJ2-2; abundance: .; v_gene: TRBV11-1; CDR3nt: TGTGCCAGCAGCTTAGGGGTCTGGACAGGGGACACCGGGGAGCTGTTTTTT; CDR3aa: CASSLGVWTGDTGELFF
d_gene: TRBD2; j_gene: TRBJ2-4; abundance: .; v_gene: TRBV7-2; CDR3nt: TGTGCCAGCAGCTCGGGGACTAGCGGAACAAACATTCAGTACTTC; CDR3aa: CASSSGTSGTNIQYF
d_gene: TRBD2; j_gene: TRBJ2-1; abundance: .; v_gene: TRBV11-2; CDR3nt: TGTGCCAGCAGCTTACGGCGGGAGCGCTACTACAATGAGCAGTTCTTC; CDR3aa: CASSLRRERYYNEQFF
d_gene: .; j_gene: TRBJ2-5; abundance: .; v_gene: TRBV7-2; CDR3nt: TGTGCCAGCAGCCCCCGAGGAGAGACCCAGTACTTC; CDR3aa: CASSPRGETQYF
d_gene: TRBD2; j_gene: TRBJ2-3; abundance: .; v_gene: TRBV27; CDR3nt: TGTGCCACGCGAGCGGGAGGGTCAGATACGCAGTATTTT; CDR3aa: CATRAGGSDTQYF
d_gene: TRBD2; j_gene: TRBJ2-5; abundance: once; v_gene: TRBV7-7; CDR3nt: TGTGCCAGCAGCTTCGGGACTAGCGGAGAGACCCAGTACTTC; CDR3aa: CASSFGTSGETQYF
d_gene: TRBD1; j_gene: TRBJ1-2; abundance: .; v_gene: TRBV5-5; CDR3nt: TGTGCCAGCAGCTTGATCTCCGGCAGGGGGAATTATGGCTACACCTTC; CDR3aa: CASSLISGRGNYGYTF
d_gene: .; j_gene: TRBJ1-1; abundance: once; v_gene: TRBV7-8; CDR3nt: TGTGCCAGCAGCAAAAGAACAGGGAACACTGAAGCTTTCTTT; CDR3aa: CASSKRTGNTEAFF
d_gene: .; j_gene: TRBJ1-1; abundance: many; v_gene: TRBV15; CDR3nt: TGTGCCACCAGCAGAGACAGGGGCATGAACACTGAAGCTTTCTTT; CDR3aa: CATSRDRGMNTEAFF
d_gene: .; j_gene: TRBJ1-1; abundance: .; v_gene: TRBV15; CDR3nt: TGTGCCACCAGCAGAGATCTAATAGGGTCCGGAACTGAAGCTTTCTTT; CDR3aa: CATSRDLIGSGTEAFF
d_gene: TRBD1; j_gene: TRBJ1-2; abundance: few; v_gene: TRBV9; CDR3nt: TGTGCCAGCAGCGAATACCTTAGGGGGCACGATGGCTACACCTTC; CDR3aa: CASSEYLRGHDGYTF
d_gene: TRBD1; j_gene: TRBJ2-5; abundance: .; v_gene: TRBV5-1; CDR3nt: TGCGCCAGCAGCGGGACAGGGAGCGGGGAGACCCAGTACTTC; CDR3aa: CASSGTGSGETQYF